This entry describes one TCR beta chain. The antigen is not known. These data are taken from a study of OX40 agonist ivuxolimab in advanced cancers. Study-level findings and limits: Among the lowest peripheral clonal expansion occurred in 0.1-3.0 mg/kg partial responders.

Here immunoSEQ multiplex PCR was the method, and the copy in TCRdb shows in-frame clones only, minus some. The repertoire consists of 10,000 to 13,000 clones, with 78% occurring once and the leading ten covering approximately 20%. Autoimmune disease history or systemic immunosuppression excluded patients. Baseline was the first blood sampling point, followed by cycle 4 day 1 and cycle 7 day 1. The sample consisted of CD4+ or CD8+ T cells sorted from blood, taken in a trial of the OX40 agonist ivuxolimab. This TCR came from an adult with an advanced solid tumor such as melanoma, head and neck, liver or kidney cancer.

The CDR3 DNA sequence: TGTGCCAGCAGCCCAGGCCGGGGACTAGCGGGAGGCGAGCAGTACTTC. Translated, it gives CASSPGRGLAGGEQYF. The chain is built from TRBV7-9 and TRBJ2-7; 15 bases align to TRBD2. This CDR3 is 16 amino acids long. The V and J ends lost 5 bases and 6 bases, in that order; junction bases with no gene match: 8. Per germline, CDR1 SEHNR and CDR2 FQNEAQ (reference sequence).